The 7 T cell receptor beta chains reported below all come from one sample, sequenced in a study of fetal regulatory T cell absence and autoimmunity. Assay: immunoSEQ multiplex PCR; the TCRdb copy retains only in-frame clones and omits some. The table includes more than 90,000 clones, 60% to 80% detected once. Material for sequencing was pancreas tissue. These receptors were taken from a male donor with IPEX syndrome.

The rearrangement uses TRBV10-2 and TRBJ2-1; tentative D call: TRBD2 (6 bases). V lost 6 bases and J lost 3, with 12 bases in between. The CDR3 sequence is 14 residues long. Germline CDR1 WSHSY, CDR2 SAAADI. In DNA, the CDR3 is TGCGCCAGCAGGGGACTGGGGGACTACAATGAGCAGTTCTTC. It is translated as CASRGLGDYNEQFF.

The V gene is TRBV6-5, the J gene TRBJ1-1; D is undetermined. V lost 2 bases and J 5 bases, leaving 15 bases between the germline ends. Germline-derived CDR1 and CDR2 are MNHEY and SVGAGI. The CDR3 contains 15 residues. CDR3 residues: CASSYKWRGDTEAFF. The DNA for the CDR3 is TGTGCCAGCAGTTACAAATGGCGGGGAGATACTGAAGCTTTCTTT.

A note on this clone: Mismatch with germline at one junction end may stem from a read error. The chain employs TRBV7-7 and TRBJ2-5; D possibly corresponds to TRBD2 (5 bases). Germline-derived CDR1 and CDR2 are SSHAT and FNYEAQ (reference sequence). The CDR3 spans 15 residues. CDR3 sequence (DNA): TGTGCTAGCAGCCCTTGGACTGGGAAGGCAGAGACCCAGTACTTC. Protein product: CASSPWTGKAETQYF.

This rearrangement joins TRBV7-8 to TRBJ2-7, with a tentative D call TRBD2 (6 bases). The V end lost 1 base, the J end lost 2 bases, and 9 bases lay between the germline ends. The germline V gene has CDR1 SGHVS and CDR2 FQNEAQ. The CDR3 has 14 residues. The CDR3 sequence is CASSLDSGAYEQYF. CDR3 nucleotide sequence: TGTGCCAGCAGCTTAGATAGCGGAGCCTACGAGCAGTACTTC.

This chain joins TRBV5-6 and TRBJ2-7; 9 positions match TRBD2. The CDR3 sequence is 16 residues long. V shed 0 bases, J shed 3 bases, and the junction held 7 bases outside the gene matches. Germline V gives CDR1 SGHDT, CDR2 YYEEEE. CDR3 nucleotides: TGTGCCAGCAGCTTGGTTCTGGCTAGCGGGGTCTACGAGCAGTACTTC. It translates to CASSLVLASGVYEQYF.

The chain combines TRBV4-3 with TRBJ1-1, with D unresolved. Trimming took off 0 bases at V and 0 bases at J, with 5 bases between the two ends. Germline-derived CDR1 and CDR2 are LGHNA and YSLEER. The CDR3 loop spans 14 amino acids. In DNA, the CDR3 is TGCGCCAGCAGCCAAGAGGAGATGAACACTGAAGCTTTCTTT. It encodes CASSQEEMNTEAFF.

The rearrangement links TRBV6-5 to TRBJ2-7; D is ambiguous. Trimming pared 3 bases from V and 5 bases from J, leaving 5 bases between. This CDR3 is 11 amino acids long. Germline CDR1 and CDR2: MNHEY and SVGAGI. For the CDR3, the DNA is TGTGCCAGCAGTTATGGCCACGAGCAGTACTTC. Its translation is CASSYGHEQYF.